One sample yielded the 29 T cell receptor beta chains listed below, sequenced in a study of OX40 agonist ivuxolimab in advanced cancers. The method was immunoSEQ multiplex PCR; TCRdb's version includes in-frame clones alone and lacks a portion of them. The sample consists of 90,000 or so clones, around 87% of them appearing once. The sample in question was CD4+ or CD8+ T cells sorted from blood, obtained in a trial of the OX40 agonist ivuxolimab. The origin of the receptors is an adult with an advanced solid tumor such as melanoma, head and neck, liver or kidney cancer.

V is TRBV18 and J is TRBJ2-1, with D unresolved. The germline CDR1 and CDR2 sequences are KGHSH and LQKENI. This CDR3 contains 14 residues. Trimming removed 3 bases at V and 5 bases at J, with 11 bases between. As DNA, the CDR3 is TGTGCCAGCTCACCCAAGTTCGGAAACAATGAGCAGTTCTTC. Protein: CASSPKFGNNEQFF. The complete variable domain, with remaining parts taken from reference TRBV18 and TRBJ2-1, reads NAGVMQNPRHLVRRRGQEARLRCSPMKGHSHVYWYRQLPEEGLKFMVYLQKENIIDESGMPKERFSAEFPKEGPSILRIQQVVRGDSAAYFCASSPKFGNNEQFFGPGTRLTVL.

The chain recombines TRBV7-2 with TRBJ1-1; D is ambiguous. CDR3 size: 15 residues. Germline CDR1 SGHTA, CDR2 FQGNSA. V lost 0 bases to trimming and J lost 0 bases, with 8 bases between them. In nucleotides, the CDR3 is TGTGCCAGCAGCTTAGCGGGGATCATGAACACTGAAGCTTTCTTT. It specifies CASSLAGIMNTEAFF.

This clone was recorded once. The gene calls are TRBV28 and TRBJ2-7, with D unresolved. Germline loops: CDR1 MDHEN, CDR2 SYDVKM. The length of the CDR3 is 14 residues. The V and J ends lost 7 bases and 2 bases respectively, with 15 bases between them. In DNA, the CDR3 is TGTGCCAGCACCTCTTATGGGGTTCCCTACGAGCAGTACTTC. Its translation: CASTSYGVPYEQYF.

This chain connects TRBV5-1 to TRBJ2-2, with 8 bases fitting TRBD2. Germline V gene sequence: CDR1 SGHRS, CDR2 YFSETQ. Trimming removed 0 bases from V and 6 bases from J; junction bases left unmatched: 4. The CDR3 runs 15 residues. The CDR3 DNA reads as TGCGCCAGCAGCTTGGCCAGCGGGAGATCCGGGGAGCTGTTTTTT. Protein: CASSLASGRSGELFF.

This chain connects TRBV11-3 to TRBJ2-5; D unclear. V was clipped by 3 bases and J by 3 bases, with 14 bases between them. Germline values: CDR1 SGHNT, CDR2 YENEEA. This CDR3 is 15 amino acids long. The CDR3 loop is CASSFYLGMKETQYF. DNA for the CDR3: TGTGCCAGCAGCTTTTATCTGGGAATGAAAGAGACCCAGTACTTC.

The chain joins TRBV7-2 to TRBJ2-3, with D possibly TRBD2 on 6 matching bases. The CDR3 is made up of 15 amino acids. V shed 1 base and J shed 2 bases, with 10 bases lying between them. Germline V gene data show CDR1 as SGHTA and CDR2 as FQGNSA. The DNA of the CDR3 is TGTGCCAGCAGCTTAGAGGGCGGGATCACAGATACGCAGTATTTT. This encodes CASSLEGGITDTQYF.

The J gene is TRBJ2-7, the V gene TRBV19; 10 bases map to TRBD1. V dropped 7 bases and J dropped 7; count of bases not matched to a gene: 10. This CDR3 has 14 amino acids. Germline V lookup: CDR1 LNHDA, CDR2 SQIVND (reference sequence). CDR3 sequence (DNA): TGTGCCAGTATGAGTACCGGGACAGGGGATGAGCAGTACTTC. Translating gives CASMSTGTGDEQYF.

The rearrangement joins TRBV2 to TRBJ2-2; 10 bases map to TRBD2. This CDR3 contains 14 residues. Unmatched junction bases numbered 3, after V lost 5 bases and J lost 6 bases. From germline, CDR1 is SNHLY and CDR2 FYNNEI. CDR3: CASSYLAGAGELFF. The CDR3 DNA is TGTGCCAGCAGTTACCTAGCGGGAGCCGGGGAGCTGTTTTTT.

The chain is built from TRBV28 and TRBJ1-2; 9 bases map to TRBD1. The CDR3 is 15 amino acids. Trimming removed 4 bases from V and 8 bases from J; junction bases left unmatched: 11. CDR1 MDHEN and CDR2 SYDVKM come from the germline V gene. The DNA for the CDR3 is TGTGCCAGCAGTTCCCCCGGGACAGGGAAGAAGGGCTACACCTTC. Amino acid sequence: CASSSPGTGKKGYTF.

The J gene is TRBJ2-7, the V gene TRBV18; 7 bases fit TRBD2. Germline assignment: CDR1 KGHSH and CDR2 LQKENI. This CDR3 comprises 13 residues. Trimming took 2 bases from V and 5 from J; bases not matched to a gene: 3. The CDR3 sequence is CASSPGGDHEQYF. CDR3 coding DNA: TGTGCCAGCTCACCAGGGGGGGACCACGAGCAGTACTTC.

This sequence joins TRBV19 and TRBJ2-7, with TRBD1 matching 7 bases. Trimming at V came to 3 bases and at J to 5 bases, leaving 4 bases not matched to a gene. Germline V lookup: CDR1 LNHDA, CDR2 SQIVND (reference sequence). The CDR3 consists of 13 residues. CDR3 protein: CASSIQQGNEQYF. In nucleotides, the CDR3 is TGTGCCAGTAGTATTCAACAGGGGAACGAGCAGTACTTC.

As to this clone: The same CDR3 arises from other DNA sequences in this sample as well. The chain carries TRBV29-1 and TRBJ2-5; 11 nucleotides line up with TRBD1. The J segment lost 5 bases and the V segment lost 6 bases, leaving 2 bases of the junction unmatched. Germline CDR1 and CDR2: SQVTM and ANQGSEA. The CDR3 is 12 amino acids. This CDR3 is CSVRTGGETQYF. CDR3 DNA sequence: TGCAGCGTGCGGACAGGGGGCGAGACCCAGTACTTC. Filled out from reference TRBV29-1 and TRBJ2-5, the complete variable domain reads SAVISQKPSRDICQRGTSLTIQCQVDSQVTMMFWYRQQPGQSLTLIATANQGSEATYESGFVIDKFPISRPNLTFSTLTVSNMSPEDSSIYLCSVRTGGETQYFGPGTRLLVL.

The chain combines TRBV11-2 with TRBJ2-7; 10 bases map to TRBD1. CDR3 length equals 14 residues. CDR1 and CDR2 (germline): SGHAT, FQNNGV. Germline trimming cut 4 bases from V and 6 bases from J; bases unmatched to any gene: 6. The CDR3 DNA reads TGTGCCAGCAGCTGGGACAGGGGCAATGGCGAGCAGTACTTC. Translating it yields CASSWDRGNGEQYF.

The V gene is TRBV6-5, the J gene TRBJ2-3; D gene uncertain. CDR3 size: 16 residues. Germline V CDR1 and CDR2: MNHEY, SVGAGI. Trimming cost V 0 bases and J 0 bases, with 10 bases left between them. The CDR3 reads CASSYSTPFSTDTQYF. DNA of the CDR3: TGTGCCAGCAGTTACTCGACACCGTTCAGCACAGATACGCAGTATTTT.

V is TRBV11-3 and J is TRBJ2-5, with TRBD1 identical over 11 bases. V gave up 5 bases and J gave up 4 bases; unmatched junction bases: 6. Germline CDR1 SGHNT, CDR2 YENEEA. This CDR3 has 15 amino acids. The CDR3, as DNA: TGTGCCAGCAGCGCAGGGACAGGGGGTGGAGAGACCCAGTACTTC. Protein sequence: CASSAGTGGGETQYF.

The genes are TRBV9 and TRBJ2-1; D not resolved. Germline loops: CDR1 SGDLS, CDR2 YYNGEE. V shed 0 bases and J shed 4 bases, with 14 bases lying between them. The CDR3 length is 16 residues. The CDR3 is CASSVGPATLYNEQFF. The CDR3 coding sequence is TGTGCCAGCAGCGTAGGTCCGGCCACCCTGTACAATGAGCAGTTCTTC.

J is TRBJ2-1 and V is TRBV4-1, with TRBD2 identical over 11 bases. The V gene end was trimmed by 2 bases and the J gene end by 0 bases; junction bases not matched to a gene: 12. CDR3 length: 20 amino acids. CDR1 MGHRA and CDR2 YSYEKL come from the germline V gene. The CDR3 nucleotides read TGCGCCAGCAGCCAAATGTCACTAGCGGGAGCCAGGAGCTCCTACAATGAGCAGTTCTTC. Its translation is CASSQMSLAGARSSYNEQFF.

The chain employs TRBV6-1 and TRBJ2-7; TRBD2 matches 8 bases. This CDR3 has 15 residues. Per germline, CDR1 MNHNS and CDR2 SASEGT. J gave up 6 bases and V 3 bases, and 10 bases lay outside the gene matches. CDR3 bases: TGTGCCAGCAGTGAGCCAGCGGGAGTGAAGTCCGAGCAGTACTTC. Its protein is CASSEPAGVKSEQYF.

The chain joins TRBV25-1 to TRBJ2-1; 7 bases line up with TRBD2. CDR3 size: 16 residues. The V segment lost 5 bases and the J segment 4 bases; nucleotides outside the gene matches: 11. Germline V gives CDR1 MGHDK, CDR2 SYGVNS. The CDR3 region has the DNA TGTGCCAGCAGTTCCCATAGCGGGCGTCCTTACAATGAGCAGTTCTTC. Translating gives CASSSHSGRPYNEQFF.

The V gene is TRBV5-1, the J gene TRBJ1-2, with TRBD1 as a possible D gene (5 bases). Germline CDR1 SGHRS, CDR2 YFSETQ. The CDR3 runs to 13 residues. V dropped 1 base and J dropped 6 bases, with 10 bases sitting between them. CDR3 loop: CASSLRGDDGYTF. DNA of the CDR3: TGCGCCAGCAGCTTGCGAGGGGACGATGGCTACACCTTC.

The chain employs TRBV29-1 and TRBJ2-1; no clear D. This CDR3 spans 13 amino acids. V lost 4 bases to trimming and J lost 4 bases, with 11 bases between them. Germline V gives CDR1 SQVTM, CDR2 ANQGSEA. The chain's CDR3 is CSVGPTPYNEQFF. In nucleotides, the CDR3 is TGCAGCGTTGGTCCGACCCCGTACAATGAGCAGTTCTTC.

This clone was counted only a few times. The chain couples TRBV6-5 to TRBJ1-2; D gene unclear. Looked up from germline, CDR1 is MNHEY and CDR2 is SVGAGI. CDR3 size: 15 residues. V shed 5 bases and J shed 8 bases, with 21 bases lying between them. DNA of the CDR3: TGTGCCAGCAGTCCCCTCTCTGGCCGGAGTGGAGGCTACACCTTC. Translated, it gives CASSPLSGRSGGYTF.

This clone was observed a handful of times. This chain connects TRBV5-1 to TRBJ2-1, with D uncertain. V shed 4 bases and J shed 9 bases, with 8 bases lying between them. The CDR3 has 11 residues. Germline loops: CDR1 SGHRS, CDR2 YFSETQ. The CDR3 bases are TGCGCCAGCAGCGAGAACCTTGAGCAGTTCTTC. The encoded protein is CASSENLEQFF.

The chain links TRBV7-8 to TRBJ2-3, with a possible D match to TRBD2 (6 bases). V lost 0 bases and J 4 bases, leaving 11 bases between the germline ends. CDR3 size: 15 residues. Per germline, CDR1 SGHVS and CDR2 FQNEAQ. CDR3 region: CASSLAQGGADTQYF. DNA of the CDR3: TGTGCCAGCAGCTTAGCTCAGGGCGGGGCAGATACGCAGTATTTT.

The chain links TRBV5-4 to TRBJ2-6; possibly TRBD1 or TRBD2 for D (5 bases each). The germline V gene encodes CDR1 SGHNT and CDR2 YYREEE (reference sequence). The CDR3 is made up of 16 amino acids. V shed 4 bases and J shed 1 base, with 12 bases lying between them. The CDR3 region has the DNA TGTGCCAGCAGCCCTGCATGGGGGTCTGGGGCCAACGTCCTGACTTTC. Its protein product is CASSPAWGSGANVLTF. Full variable domain (rest looked up from reference TRBV5-4 and TRBJ2-6): ETGVTQSPTHLIKTRGQQVTLRCSSQSGHNTVSWYQQALGQGPQFIFQYYREEENGRGNFPPRFSGLQFPNYSSELNVNALELDDSALYLCASSPAWGSGANVLTFGAGSRLTVL.

The chain is built from TRBV7-2 and TRBJ2-5; D possibly corresponds to TRBD1 (5 bases). The CDR3 is made up of 15 amino acids. Trimming stripped 5 bases from V and 2 bases from J, with 15 bases between. CDR1 is SGHTA and CDR2 is FQGNSA in the germline V gene. The CDR3 loop is CASSPRGVPQETQYF. DNA for the CDR3: TGTGCCAGCAGCCCTAGGGGCGTACCTCAAGAGACCCAGTACTTC.

This rearrangement joins TRBV18 to TRBJ1-5; TRBD1 matches at 8 bases. The trim removed 5 bases at V and 7 bases at J, leaving 7 bases unmatched. The germline V gene encodes CDR1 KGHSH and CDR2 LQKENI. The CDR3 is made up of 14 amino acids. The DNA of the CDR3 is TGTGCCAGCTCAGCAGACAGGGGCGGGCAGCCCCAGCATTTT. It specifies CASSADRGGQPQHF. Full variable domain (missing parts from reference TRBV18 and TRBJ1-5): NAGVMQNPRHLVRRRGQEARLRCSPMKGHSHVYWYRQLPEEGLKFMVYLQKENIIDESGMPKERFSAEFPKEGPSILRIQQVVRGDSAAYFCASSADRGGQPQHFGDGTRLSIL.

There are a few counts of this clone. The CDR3 region is CATQRTASYEQYF. For the CDR3, the DNA is TGTGCCACACAGCGAACGGCTTCCTACGAGCAGTACTTC. The V call is TRBV10-3, the J call TRBJ2-7; the D is unclear. CDR1 is ENHRY, CDR2 SYGVKD, per germline. This CDR3 contains 13 residues. V lost 10 bases and J lost 1, with 14 bases in between.

Comment on this clone: This sample also contains other DNA sequences that code for the same CDR3. V gene TRBV30 combines with J gene TRBJ1-1, with D tentatively TRBD1 (5 bases). CDR1 GTSNPN and CDR2 SVGIG come from the germline V gene (reference sequence). The CDR3 contains 11 residues. V was pared by 0 bases and J by 6 bases, with 5 bases between. This CDR3 is CAWSVGAEAFF. The CDR3 DNA follows: TGTGCCTGGAGTGTAGGGGCTGAAGCTTTCTTT.